Described below is a single TCR beta chain sequence and its context. Its cognate antigen has yet to be identified. No much larger clone is present one base from it, and per-base qualities are unavailable. The data derive from a study of TIL therapy for anti-PD-1-resistant metastatic lung cancer (dated by TCRdb to the early 2020s). As for the study more broadly: Tumors were harvested before any PD-1/PD-L1 blockade; patients then received nivolumab, and those progressing received lymphodepletion, expanded TIL infusion and IL-2. Enrolled patients had a median age of about 53 years (range 38-75) and a median tumor PD-L1 proportion score of 6% to 6.5%. The cohort was composed predominantly of lung adenocarcinoma, with several EGFR-mutant and two ALK-rearranged tumors included, and half of patients were identified as current or former smokers. Across the cohort, whole-exome sequencing showed a median non-synonymous tumor mutation burden of 1.5 mutations per megabase. T cell receptor beta sequencing of tumor and peripheral blood served to follow clonotypes across the tumor, the expanded TIL product, and serial blood samples. The paper as a whole reports these results and caveats: The baseline peripheral repertoire was partially replaced by infused TIL clonotypes, which then decayed over months, and persistence showed no apparent association with response. The cohort was highly selected, including more treatment-naive, never-smoker and oncogene-addicted patients than is typical, which limits generalizability. The study protocol defined all tumor marker inferences as exploratory.

Using bias-controlled multiplex PCR with the immunoSEQ v3 hsTCRB kit, the TCR beta CDR3 regions were amplified from genomic DNA. TCR libraries were sequenced on an Illumina NextSeq 500 to around 2.2 million read pairs for survey level or about 5-6.5 million for deep level. The authors' analysis ran thus. V, D and J genes were assigned, non-productive sequences were removed, and clonality was reported by immunoSEQ Analyzer software. Repertoires were compared using productive Simpson clonality and Morisita overlap index of productive TRB rearrangements between infused TIL and blood. Absolute clonotype counts in blood were estimated by multiplying the lymphocyte count by the CD3+ fraction and by the productive frequency of the clone. TCRdb limited this immuneACCESS table to in-frame rearrangements with V and J called. A share of clones is missing; checked studies link under half to unresolved V genes, and the rest is unexplained. Clone size and V and J calls were adopted from that table, with D and trimming inferred from the DNA. This sample gives over 20,000 clones in total; 60% to 85% of them show up just once. The ten largest clones represent under 7.5% of the sample.

From the germline V gene, CDR1 is SGHTA and CDR2 is FQGNSA. Inclusive of the bounding cysteine and phenylalanine, the CDR3 is 14 residues long. Of all the DNA, just the CDR3 is kept, 42 bases in frame from base 1. V loses 0 bases of germline sequence and J loses 6 bases, and the interval between the two ends is 8 bases. Taken with the paper, the label for time point translates to: pre-treatment sample, taken before nivolumab and TIL therapy. Between late 2017 and January 2020, a dual-center phase I trial enrolled adults who had stage 4 NSCLC. Samples came from a single-arm, open-label phase I trial of tumor-infiltrating lymphocyte therapy with nivolumab in advanced non-small cell lung cancer. Mononuclear cells from blood collected in EDTA tubes were isolated on a Ficoll gradient and snap-frozen as pellets, and DNA was then extracted using a Qiagen mini-prep kit.

The material sequenced was blood, taken at baseline. The clonotype originates from a person aged 25-85 years with non-small cell lung cancer. The rearranged segments are TRBV7-2 and TRBJ1-4; confidence is insufficient to name the D gene. CDR3 region: CASSLARGDEKLFF. The DNA sequence is TGTGCCAGCAGCTTAGCCAGAGGAGATGAAAAACTGTTTTTT.